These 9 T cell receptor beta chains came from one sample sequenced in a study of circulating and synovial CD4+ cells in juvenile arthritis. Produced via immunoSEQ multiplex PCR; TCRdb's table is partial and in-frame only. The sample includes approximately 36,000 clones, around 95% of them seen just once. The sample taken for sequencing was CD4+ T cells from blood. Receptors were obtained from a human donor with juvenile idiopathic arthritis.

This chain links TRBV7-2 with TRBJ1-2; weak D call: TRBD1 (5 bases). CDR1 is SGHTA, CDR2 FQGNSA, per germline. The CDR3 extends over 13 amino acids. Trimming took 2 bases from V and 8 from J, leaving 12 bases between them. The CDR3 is CASSLQGYRGYTF. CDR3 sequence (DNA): TGTGCCAGCAGCTTACAGGGTTACCGAGGCTACACCTTC. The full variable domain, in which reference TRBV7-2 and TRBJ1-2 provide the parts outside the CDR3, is GAGVSQSPSNKVTEKGKDVELRCDPISGHTALYWYRQSLGQGLEFLIYFQGNSAPDKSGLPSDRFSAERTGGSVSTLTIQRTQQEDSAVYLCASSLQGYRGYTFGSGTRLTVV.

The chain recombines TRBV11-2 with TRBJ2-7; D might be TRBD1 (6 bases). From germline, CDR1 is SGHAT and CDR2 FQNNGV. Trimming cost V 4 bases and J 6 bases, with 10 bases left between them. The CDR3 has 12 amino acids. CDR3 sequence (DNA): TGTGCCAGCAGCTCAACAGGGCCCGAGCAGTACTTC. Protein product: CASSSTGPEQYF.

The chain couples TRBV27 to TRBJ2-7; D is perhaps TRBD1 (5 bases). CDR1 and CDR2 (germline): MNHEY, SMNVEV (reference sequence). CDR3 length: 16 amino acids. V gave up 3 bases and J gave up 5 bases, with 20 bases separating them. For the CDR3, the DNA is TGTGCCAGCAGTTTGCGTGTCGTGGGGCCTGGCCACGAGCAGTACTTC. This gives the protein CASSLRVVGPGHEQYF.

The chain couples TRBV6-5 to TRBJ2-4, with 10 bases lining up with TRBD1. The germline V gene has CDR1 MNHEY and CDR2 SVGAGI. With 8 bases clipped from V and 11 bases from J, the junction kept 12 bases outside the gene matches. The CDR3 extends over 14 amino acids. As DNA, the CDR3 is TGTGCCAGCGGAGACTACCGGGACAGGGGCGTTCAGTACTTC. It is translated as CASGDYRDRGVQYF.

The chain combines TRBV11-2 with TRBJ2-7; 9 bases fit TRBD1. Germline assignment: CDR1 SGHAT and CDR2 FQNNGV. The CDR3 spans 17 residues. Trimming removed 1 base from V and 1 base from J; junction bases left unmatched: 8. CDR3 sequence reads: CASSLGFTGGPSYEQYF. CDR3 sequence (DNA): TGTGCCAGCAGCTTAGGCTTCACAGGGGGCCCATCCTACGAGCAGTACTTC.

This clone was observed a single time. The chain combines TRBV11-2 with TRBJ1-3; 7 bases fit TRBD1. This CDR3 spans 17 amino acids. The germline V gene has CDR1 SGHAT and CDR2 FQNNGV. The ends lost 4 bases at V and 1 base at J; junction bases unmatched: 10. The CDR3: CASSSGTAGGSGNTIYF. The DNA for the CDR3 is TGTGCCAGCAGCTCGGGGACTGCAGGGGGTTCTGGAAACACCATATATTTT.

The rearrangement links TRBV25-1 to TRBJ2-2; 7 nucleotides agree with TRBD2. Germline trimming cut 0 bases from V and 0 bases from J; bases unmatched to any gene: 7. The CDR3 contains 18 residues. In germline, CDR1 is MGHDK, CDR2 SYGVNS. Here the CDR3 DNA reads TGTGCCAGCAGTGAATATATGGGGGGGGTTACGAACACCGGGGAGCTGTTTTTT. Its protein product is CASSEYMGGVTNTGELFF.

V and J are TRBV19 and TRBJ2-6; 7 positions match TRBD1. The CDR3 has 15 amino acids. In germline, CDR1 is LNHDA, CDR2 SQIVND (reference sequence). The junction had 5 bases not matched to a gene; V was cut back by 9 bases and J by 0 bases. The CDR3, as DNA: TGTGCCAGCCACAGGGGAAGCTCTGGGGCCAACGTCCTGACTTTC. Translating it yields CASHRGSSGANVLTF.

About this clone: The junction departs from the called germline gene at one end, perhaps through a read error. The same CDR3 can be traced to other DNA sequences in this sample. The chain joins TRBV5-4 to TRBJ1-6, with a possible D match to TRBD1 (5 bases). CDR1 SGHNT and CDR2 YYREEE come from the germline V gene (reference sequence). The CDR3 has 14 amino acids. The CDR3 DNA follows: TGTGCCAGCAGCTTGGGCCAGGGAAATTCCCCCCTCCACTTT. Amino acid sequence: CASSLGQGNSPLHF.